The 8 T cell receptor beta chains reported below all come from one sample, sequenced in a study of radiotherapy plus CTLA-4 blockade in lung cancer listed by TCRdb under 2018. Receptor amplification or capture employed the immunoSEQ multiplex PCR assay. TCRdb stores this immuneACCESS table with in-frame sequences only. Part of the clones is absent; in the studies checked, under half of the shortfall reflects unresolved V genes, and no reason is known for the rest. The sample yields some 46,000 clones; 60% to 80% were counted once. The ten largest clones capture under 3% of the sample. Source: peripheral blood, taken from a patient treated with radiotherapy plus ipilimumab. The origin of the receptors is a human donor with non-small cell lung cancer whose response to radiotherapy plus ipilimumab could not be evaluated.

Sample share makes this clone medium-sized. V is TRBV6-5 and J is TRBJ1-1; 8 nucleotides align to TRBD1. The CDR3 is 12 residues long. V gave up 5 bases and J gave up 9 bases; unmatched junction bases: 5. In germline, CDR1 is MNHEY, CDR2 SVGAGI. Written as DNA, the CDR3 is TGTGCCAGCAGTGAGGACAGGGAGCAAGCTTTCTTT. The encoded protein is CASSEDREQAFF.

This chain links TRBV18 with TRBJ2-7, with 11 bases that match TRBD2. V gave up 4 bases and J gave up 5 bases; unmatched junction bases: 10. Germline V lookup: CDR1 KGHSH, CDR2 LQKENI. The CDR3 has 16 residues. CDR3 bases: TGTGCCAGCTCACTCCTTCTAGCGGGAGGTACCCACGAGCAGTACTTC. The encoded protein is CASSLLLAGGTHEQYF. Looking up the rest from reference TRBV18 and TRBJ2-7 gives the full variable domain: NAGVMQNPRHLVRRRGQEARLRCSPMKGHSHVYWYRQLPEEGLKFMVYLQKENIIDESGMPKERFSAEFPKEGPSILRIQQVVRGDSAAYFCASSLLLAGGTHEQYFGPGTRLTVT.

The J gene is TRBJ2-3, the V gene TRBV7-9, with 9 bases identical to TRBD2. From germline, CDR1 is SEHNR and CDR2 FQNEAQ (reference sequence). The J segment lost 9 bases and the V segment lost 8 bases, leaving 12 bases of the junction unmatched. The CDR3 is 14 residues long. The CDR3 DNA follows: TGTGCCAGCCTCAAAACGCGGGGGGGCGCGACGCAGTATTTT. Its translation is CASLKTRGGATQYF.

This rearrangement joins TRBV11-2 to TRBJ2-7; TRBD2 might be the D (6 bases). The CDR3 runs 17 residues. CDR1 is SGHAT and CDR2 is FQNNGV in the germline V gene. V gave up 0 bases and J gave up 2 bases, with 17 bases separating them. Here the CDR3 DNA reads TGTGCCAGCAGCTTAGAGGAGGGCGGGCGGGGTGCCTACGAGCAGTACTTC. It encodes CASSLEEGGRGAYEQYF.

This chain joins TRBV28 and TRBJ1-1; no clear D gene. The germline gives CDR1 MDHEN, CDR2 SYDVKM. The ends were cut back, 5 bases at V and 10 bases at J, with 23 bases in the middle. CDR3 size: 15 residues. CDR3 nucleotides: TGTGCCAGCAGTCCGGCGGAAGGCCCCCACGGAGGAGCTTTCTTT. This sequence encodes CASSPAEGPHGGAFF. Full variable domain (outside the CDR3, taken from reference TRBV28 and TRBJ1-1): DVKVTQSSRYLVKRTGEKVFLECVQDMDHENMFWYRQDPGLGLRLIYFSYDVKMKEKGDIPEGYSVSREKKERFSLILESASTNQTSMYLCASSPAEGPHGGAFFGQGTRLTVV.

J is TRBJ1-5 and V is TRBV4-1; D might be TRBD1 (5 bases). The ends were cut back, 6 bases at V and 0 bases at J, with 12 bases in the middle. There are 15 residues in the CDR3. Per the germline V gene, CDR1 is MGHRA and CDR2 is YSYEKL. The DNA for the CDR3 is TGCGCCAGCAGGTCGGGACTGAATAGCAATCAGCCCCAGCATTTT. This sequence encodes CASRSGLNSNQPQHF.

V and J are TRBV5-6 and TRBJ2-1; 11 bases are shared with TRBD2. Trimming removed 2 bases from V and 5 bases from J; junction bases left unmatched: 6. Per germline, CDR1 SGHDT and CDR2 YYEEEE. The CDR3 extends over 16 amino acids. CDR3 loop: CASSFVAGGRHNEQFF. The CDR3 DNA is TGTGCCAGCAGCTTCGTAGCGGGAGGGAGACACAATGAGCAGTTCTTC.

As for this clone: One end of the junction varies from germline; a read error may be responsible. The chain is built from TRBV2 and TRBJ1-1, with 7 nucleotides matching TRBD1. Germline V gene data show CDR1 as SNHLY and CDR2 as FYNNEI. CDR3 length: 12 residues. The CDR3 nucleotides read TGTGCCAGCAGAGAAGACAGGGCTGAAGCTTTCTTT. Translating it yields CASREDRAEAFF.